Described below is a single T cell receptor (beta chain) sequence and its context. In the study's own analysis: Scientists estimated how many nucleated cells there were by amplifying reference gene primers. Libraries were prepared by immunoSEQ multiplex PCR; TCRdb keeps only in-frame clonotypes and omits some of them. V and J calls and clone size are copied from that table; D and trimming were computed from the DNA. The sample records about 170,000 clones, more than 75% being singletons. Seattle-derived patients entered the study during active infection and were followed longitudinally. These data come from a study of blood T cell repertoires in COVID-19. Study background: Sources were T cells, B-cell-depleted T cells, or PBMCs; the material itself was cDNA or gDNA.

The CDR3 runs 12 residues. Per germline, CDR1 SEHNR and CDR2 FQNEAQ (reference sequence). The V end lost 6 bases, the J end lost 7 bases, and 12 bases lay between the germline ends. The V and J genes are TRBV7-9 and TRBJ1-2; D gene ambiguous. Sequencing input: peripheral blood. The receptor's source is a man younger than 35 with COVID-19, enrolled during active disease. CDR3 nucleotides: TGTGCCAGCAGTCAACAAGGGAGTGGCTACACCTTC. Its protein product is CASSQQGSGYTF.